This T cell receptor beta chain is drawn from a study of cytomegalovirus exposure and HLA in healthy donors. Study-wide results and limits: Later analysis showed most CMV-associated TCR beta chains appearing HLA-restricted. Some TCR beta chains (approximately 180 of them) were listed as cytomegalovirus-associated. Productive status was seen about 87% or about 30% of the time for most TCR beta V segments in an earlier analysis.

Trimming cost V 3 bases and J 6 bases, with 8 bases left between them. The CDR3 is 12 amino acids. Germline V gene lookup returns CDR1 SGHAT and CDR2 FQNNGV. In the PCR, 60 Vbeta and 13 Jbeta primers were used. TCRdb's copy holds only in-frame clones and misses some; the assay was immunoSEQ multiplex PCR. The table shows under 300,000 clones, with around 81% occurring only once. With respect to this clone: Antigen unknown.

The origin of this receptor is a woman aged 55-75 years in good health and CMV-seropositive. Sequencing was done on a sample of PBMCs. The chain employs TRBV11-2 and TRBJ1-2; possibly TRBD1 for D (6 bases). CDR3 residues: CASSFRGDGYTF. CDR3 coding DNA: TGTGCCAGCAGCTTCAGGGGAGATGGCTACACCTTC.